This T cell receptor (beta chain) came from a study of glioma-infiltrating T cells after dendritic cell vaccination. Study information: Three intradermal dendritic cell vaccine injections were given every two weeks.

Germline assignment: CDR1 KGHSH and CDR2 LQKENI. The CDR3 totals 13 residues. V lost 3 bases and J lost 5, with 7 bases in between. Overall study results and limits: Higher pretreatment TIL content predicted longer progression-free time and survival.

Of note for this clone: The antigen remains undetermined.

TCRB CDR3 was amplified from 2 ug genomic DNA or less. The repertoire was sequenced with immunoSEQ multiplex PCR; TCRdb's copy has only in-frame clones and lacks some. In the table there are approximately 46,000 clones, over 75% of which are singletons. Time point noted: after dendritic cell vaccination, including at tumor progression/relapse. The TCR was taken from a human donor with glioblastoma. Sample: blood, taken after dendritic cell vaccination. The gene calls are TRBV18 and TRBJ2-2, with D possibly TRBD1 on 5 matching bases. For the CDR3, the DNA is TGTGCCAGCTCACCTCAGGGTACCGGGGAGCTGTTTTTT. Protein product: CASSPQGTGELFF.